These 11 T cell receptor beta chains were sequenced from one sample in a study of somatic reversion in DOCK8 deficiency. Using EuroClonality-NGS primers, TRB was amplified from 85 to 100 ng genomic DNA in one-step amplicon PCR. TCRdb re-analysed the multiplex PCR reads in MiXCR, keeping a single row per CDR3 protein. The sample gives around 2,800 distinct CDR3 sequences, over 25% of which show up once; 9.5% is in the top ten. The sample comprised peripheral blood. These receptor sequences come from a human donor in good health.

This clonotype is medium-sized within its sample. The V call is TRBV30, the J call TRBJ1-4; D not certain. Trimming stripped 2 bases from V and 8 bases from J, with 9 bases between. This CDR3 contains 12 residues. Per the germline V gene, CDR1 is GTSNPN and CDR2 is SVGIG (reference sequence). The DNA of the CDR3 is TGTGCCTGGAGTTGGGTGGCGGAAAAACTGTTTTTT. The encoded protein is CAWSWVAEKLFF.

This clonotype ranks as large. This rearrangement joins TRBV19 to TRBJ1-1; 8 bases align to TRBD1. This CDR3 spans 13 amino acids. Germline CDR1 reads LNHDA; CDR2 reads SQIVND (reference sequence). The V gene end was trimmed by 6 bases and the J gene end by 5 bases; junction bases not matched to a gene: 5. Here the CDR3 DNA reads TGTGCCAGTAGCCAGGGGGCCGTAACTGAAGCTTTCTTT. Translating it yields CASSQGAVTEAFF.

By share of the sample, this clonotype is medium-sized (0.01 to 0.1%). The V gene is TRBV5-1, the J gene TRBJ1-1; the D gene is possibly TRBD1 (6 bases). This CDR3 comprises 15 residues. V dropped 0 bases and J dropped 0 bases, with 9 bases sitting between them. Germline lookup yields CDR1 SGHRS and CDR2 YFSETQ. The chain's CDR3 is CASSLGDRLNTEAFF. The CDR3 nucleotides read TGCGCCAGCAGCTTGGGCGACAGGCTGAACACTGAAGCTTTCTTT.

The V call is TRBV19, the J call TRBJ1-5; D ambiguous. V was pared by 5 bases and J by 10 bases, with 30 bases between. This CDR3 spans 18 amino acids. CDR1 and CDR2 from the germline V gene are LNHDA and SQIVND (reference sequence). Here the CDR3 DNA reads TGTGCCAGTAGTCGCGAATTTCCGATGACGGCATTTGTTCAACCCCAGCATTTT. Its protein product is CASSREFPMTAFVQPQHF.

The chain carries TRBV2 and TRBJ2-1, with 7 positions matching TRBD2. The ends lost 4 bases at V and 0 bases at J; junction bases unmatched: 3. Germline assignment: CDR1 SNHLY and CDR2 FYNNEI. The CDR3 has 15 amino acids. The CDR3 protein is CASSVRGSSYNEQFF. The CDR3 DNA follows: TGTGCCAGCAGTGTGCGCGGGAGCTCCTACAATGAGCAGTTCTTC.

This clonotype has a handful of counts. The CDR3 loop is CAWSAAGGLGQYF. CDR3 nucleotide sequence: TGTGCCTGGAGTGCGGCGGGAGGTCTCGGGCAGTACTTC. V usage is TRBV30 and J usage is TRBJ2-7, with 8 bases lining up with TRBD2. The CDR3 spans 13 residues. The V and J ends lost 1 base and 9 bases, in that order; junction bases with no gene match: 8. In germline, CDR1 is GTSNPN, CDR2 SVGIG (reference sequence).

Sample share makes this clonotype medium-sized. The rearrangement uses TRBV3-1 and TRBJ1-1, with D unclear. Per germline, CDR1 LGHDT and CDR2 YNNKEL (reference sequence). The V end was cut by 5 bases, the J end by 4 bases, with 14 bases between. This CDR3 has 14 amino acids. In nucleotides, the CDR3 is TGTGCCAGCAGCGATCCCGCAGTAACCACTGAAGCTTTCTTT. The encoded protein is CASSDPAVTTEAFF.

In this sample, this clonotype turned up a few times. Sequence at one end of the junction differs from germline and may be a read error. V and J are TRBV9 and TRBJ2-7; D remains unclear. This CDR3 spans 13 amino acids. CDR1 is SGDLS and CDR2 is YYNGEE in the germline V gene. Written as DNA, the CDR3 is TGTGCCAGCAGCGTAGACACAACCTATGAGCAGTACTTC. It encodes CASSVDTTYEQYF. Complete variable domain (other parts from reference TRBV9 and TRBJ2-7): DSGVTQTPKHLITATGQRVTLRCSPRSGDLSVYWYQQSLDQGLQFLIQYYNGEERAKGNILERFSAQQFPDLHSELNLSSLELGDSALYFCASSVDTTYEQYFGPGTRLTVT.

This clonotype is medium-sized by share. The chain combines TRBV10-3 with TRBJ2-7, with 11 bases fitting TRBD2. The junction had 1 base not matched to a gene; V was cut back by 0 bases and J by 3 bases. From germline, CDR1 is ENHRY and CDR2 SYGVKD. The CDR3 sequence is 15 residues long. The DNA for the CDR3 is TGTGCCATCAGTGAGTCCGGGACTAGCGGCTACGAGCAGTACTTC. Its translation is CAISESGTSGYEQYF.

This clonotype appeared a single time. The chain recombines TRBV5-6 with TRBJ1-2; no firm D call. Germline-derived CDR1 and CDR2 are SGHDT and YYEEEE. The CDR3 sequence is 14 residues long. Trimming shortened V by 4 bases and J by 9 bases, and 19 bases separated the two germline ends. The CDR3 DNA reads TGTGCCAGCAGCCTCACCGGGCCCAGGTCTAGCTACACCTTC. This translates into CASSLTGPRSSYTF.

This clonotype was picked up a small number of times. The chain employs TRBV7-2 and TRBJ2-7; TRBD2 matches 8 bases. Germline loops: CDR1 SGHTA, CDR2 FQGNSA. The V and J ends lost 2 bases and 0 bases, in that order; junction bases with no gene match: 3. The length of the CDR3 is 15 residues. CDR3 nucleotide sequence: TGTGCCAGCAGCTTATTAGCGGGAAACTCCTACGAGCAGTACTTC. The encoded protein is CASSLLAGNSYEQYF.